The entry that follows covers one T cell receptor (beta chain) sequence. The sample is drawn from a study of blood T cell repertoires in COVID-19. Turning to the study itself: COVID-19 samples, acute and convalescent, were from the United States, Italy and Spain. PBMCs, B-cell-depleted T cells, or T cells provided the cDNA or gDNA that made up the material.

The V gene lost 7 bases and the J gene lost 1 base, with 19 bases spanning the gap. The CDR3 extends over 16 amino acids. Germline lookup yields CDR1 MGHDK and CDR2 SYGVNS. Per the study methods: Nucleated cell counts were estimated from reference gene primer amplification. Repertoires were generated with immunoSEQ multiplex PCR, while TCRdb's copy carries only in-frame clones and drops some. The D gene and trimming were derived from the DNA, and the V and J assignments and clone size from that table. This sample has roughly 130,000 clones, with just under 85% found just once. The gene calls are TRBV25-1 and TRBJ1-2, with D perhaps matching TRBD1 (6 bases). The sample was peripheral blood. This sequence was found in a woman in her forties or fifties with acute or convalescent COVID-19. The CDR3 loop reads CASMEGGTQRNYGYTF. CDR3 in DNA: TGTGCCAGCATGGAGGGGGGGACTCAGCGTAACTATGGCTACACCTTC.